This T cell receptor beta chain was captured in a study of blood T cell repertoires in COVID-19. Original analysis: By means of reference gene primer amplification, nucleated cell counts were estimated. Sequenced by immunoSEQ multiplex PCR; TCRdb stores in-frame clones only, minus some. V and J calls and clone size are as listed in that table; D and trimming were resolved from the DNA. The profile shows about 220,000 clones, 75% to 90% of them singletons. The CDR3 is made up of 13 amino acids. CDR1 is SGHRS and CDR2 is YFSETQ in the germline V gene. Trimming at V came to 4 bases and at J to 2 bases, leaving 3 bases not matched to a gene.

The source of this sequence is a woman between 25 and 40 years old who had recovered from COVID-19. This chain connects TRBV5-1 to TRBJ2-7, with 7 nucleotides matching TRBD1. Input material: peripheral blood. The CDR3 DNA reads TGCGCCAGCAGCGTGGGACAGCCCTACGAGCAGTACTTC. It encodes CASSVGQPYEQYF.